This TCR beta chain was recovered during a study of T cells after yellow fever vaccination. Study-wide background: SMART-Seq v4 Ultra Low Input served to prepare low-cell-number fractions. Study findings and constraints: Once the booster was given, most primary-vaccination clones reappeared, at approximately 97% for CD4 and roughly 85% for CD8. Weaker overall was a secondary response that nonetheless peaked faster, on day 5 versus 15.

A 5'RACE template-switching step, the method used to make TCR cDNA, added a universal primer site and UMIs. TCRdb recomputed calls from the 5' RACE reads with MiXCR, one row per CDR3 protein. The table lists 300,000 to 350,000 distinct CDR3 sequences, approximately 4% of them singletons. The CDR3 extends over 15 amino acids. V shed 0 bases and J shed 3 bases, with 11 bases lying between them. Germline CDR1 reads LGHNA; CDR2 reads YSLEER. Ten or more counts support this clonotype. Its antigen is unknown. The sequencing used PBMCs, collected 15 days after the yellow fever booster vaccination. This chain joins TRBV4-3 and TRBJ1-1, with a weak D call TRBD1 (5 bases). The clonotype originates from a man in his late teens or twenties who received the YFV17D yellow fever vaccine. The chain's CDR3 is CASSQDPTGDTEAFF. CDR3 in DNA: TGCGCCAGCAGCCAAGATCCAACGGGGGACACTGAAGCTTTCTTT.